The rows below give T cell receptor beta chains drawn from one sample of a study of blood T cells in healthy people across ages. TCRdb analysed the 5' RACE reads with MiXCR anew, one entry per CDR3 protein. The repertoire includes 700,000 to 850,000 distinct CDR3 sequences, roughly 53% of them detected once, and approximately 40% sits in the top ten. The sequencing sample was made of blood. The receptors here all came from an older man in good health. CDR3s include the opening cysteine and the closing phenylalanine or tryptophan. Fields, in order: D gene, clone size, V gene, J gene, CDR3 protein, CDR3 DNA. D genes are given only for firm matches. The size of a clone is reported for some rows only, either as once, few or many, or as a class for expanded clones.

D: .; size: few; V: TRBV6-4; J: TRBJ2-1; CDR3: CASSDTAYNEQFF; DNA: TGTGCCAGCAGTGATACAGCATACAATGAGCAGTTCTTC
D: .; size: few; V: TRBV20-1; J: TRBJ2-7; CDR3: CSARGSGSGTEQYF; DNA: TGCAGTGCTAGGGGGTCAGGTTCGGGAACCGAGCAGTACTTC
D: TRBD2; size: .; V: TRBV20-1; J: TRBJ2-5; CDR3: CSAREAGLALGEQYF; DNA: TGCAGTGCTAGAGAGGCCGGACTAGCGCTTGGGGAGCAGTACTTC
D: .; size: .; V: TRBV16; J: TRBJ2-5; CDR3: CASSQSGGPQETQYF; DNA: TGTGCCAGCAGCCAATCTGGGGGGCCCCAAGAGACCCAGTACTTC
D: .; size: many; V: TRBV29-1; J: TRBJ2-4; CDR3: CSVDGAGANIQYF; DNA: TGCAGCGTTGACGGGGCAGGGGCGAACATTCAGTACTTC
D: TRBD1; size: few; V: TRBV7-2; J: TRBJ1-2; CDR3: CASSFRQGRVYGYTF; DNA: TGTGCCAGCAGCTTCCGACAGGGGAGGGTATATGGCTACACCTTC
D: .; size: .; V: TRBV29-1; J: TRBJ2-2; CDR3: CSVDKGKGTGELFF; DNA: TGCAGCGTTGACAAGGGGAAAGGCACCGGGGAGCTGTTTTTT
D: TRBD1; size: .; V: TRBV2; J: TRBJ2-1; CDR3: CASSIRQGTYNEQFF; DNA: TGTGCCAGCAGTATACGACAGGGAACTTACAATGAGCAGTTCTTC
D: .; size: .; V: TRBV20-1; J: TRBJ1-1; CDR3: CSADLNLNTEAFF; DNA: TGCAGTGCGGACTTAAACTTGAACACTGAAGCTTTCTTT
D: TRBD1; size: .; V: TRBV15; J: TRBJ2-5; CDR3: CATSRGTGAGETQYF; DNA: TGTGCCACCAGCAGAGGGACAGGGGCGGGGGAGACCCAGTACTTC
D: TRBD2; size: once; V: TRBV11-3; J: TRBJ2-1; CDR3: CASASGRYNEQFF; DNA: TGTGCTAGTGCTAGCGGCCGCTACAATGAGCAGTTCTTC
D: TRBD1; size: few; V: TRBV20-1; J: TRBJ1-2; CDR3: CSARGDSSSNYGYTF; DNA: TGCAGTGCTAGAGGGGACAGTTCGTCTAACTATGGCTACACCTTC
D: TRBD2; size: .; V: TRBV12-3/TRBV12-4; J: TRBJ2-6; CDR3: CASSLRWGLAGEHSGANVLTF; DNA: TGTGCCAGCAGTTTAAGGTGGGGACTAGCGGGAGAACACTCTGGGGCCAACGTCCTGACTTTC
D: .; size: .; V: TRBV27; J: TRBJ1-6; CDR3: CASSLWTASYNSPLHF; DNA: TGTGCCAGCAGTTTATGGACAGCGAGCTATAATTCACCCCTCCACTTT
D: .; size: .; V: TRBV9; J: TRBJ1-6; CDR3: CASSVSGDNSPLHF; DNA: TGTGCCAGCAGCGTATCAGGGGACAATTCACCCCTCCACTTT
D: .; size: .; V: TRBV21-1; J: TRBJ1-1; CDR3: CASSMTGDLNTEAFF; DNA: TGTGCCAGCAGCATGACAGGCGATCTGAACACTGAAGCTTTCTTT
D: .; size: .; V: TRBV29-1; J: TRBJ1-2; CDR3: CSVQGDGDGYTF; DNA: TGCAGCGTCCAAGGGGATGGGGATGGCTACACCTTC
D: .; size: once; V: TRBV5-5; J: TRBJ2-7; CDR3: CASSLERSSSYEQYF; DNA: TGTGCCAGCAGCTTGGAGCGGTCAAGCTCCTACGAGCAGTACTTC
D: TRBD2; size: .; V: TRBV29-1; J: TRBJ2-3; CDR3: CSVLAAPDTQYF; DNA: TGCAGCGTCCTAGCGGCCCCGGATACGCAGTATTTT
D: .; size: .; V: TRBV7-9; J: TRBJ2-7; CDR3: CASSLGLGQSITYEQYF; DNA: TGTGCCAGCAGCTTAGGTCTAGGGCAGTCGATCACCTACGAGCAGTACTTC
D: TRBD1; size: .; V: TRBV3-1; J: TRBJ2-7; CDR3: CASSYSDRATYEQYF; DNA: TGTGCCAGCAGCTACTCGGACAGGGCCACCTACGAGCAGTACTTC
D: .; size: .; V: TRBV24-1; J: TRBJ2-3; CDR3: CATSPTNTDTQYF; DNA: TGTGCCACCAGTCCTACAAACACAGATACGCAGTATTTT
D: .; size: .; V: TRBV2; J: TRBJ1-2; CDR3: CASSESPGEYSGYTF; DNA: TGTGCCAGCAGTGAATCCCCAGGGGAGTACAGTGGCTACACCTTC
D: .; size: .; V: TRBV5-1; J: TRBJ1-2; CDR3: CASRSQGTDYGYTF; DNA: TGCGCCAGCCGGTCCCAGGGCACGGACTATGGCTACACCTTC
D: .; size: .; V: TRBV20-1; J: TRBJ2-7; CDR3: CSASKGMTGQYF; DNA: TGCAGTGCTAGCAAGGGTATGACGGGGCAGTACTTC
D: .; size: .; V: TRBV7-9; J: TRBJ2-1; CDR3: CASSSGQRGNEQFF; DNA: TGTGCCAGCAGCTCAGGACAACGCGGGAATGAGCAGTTCTTC
D: TRBD1; size: .; V: TRBV7-6; J: TRBJ2-3; CDR3: CASSPTSDRARDTQYF; DNA: TGTGCCAGCAGCCCTACGTCCGACAGGGCACGGGATACGCAGTATTTT
D: .; size: .; V: TRBV7-2; J: TRBJ1-6; CDR3: CASRRAWQGNSPLHF; DNA: TGTGCCAGCAGACGTGCTTGGCAGGGAAATTCACCCCTCCACTTT
D: .; size: .; V: TRBV6-6; J: TRBJ1-5; CDR3: CASSYGGGYSNQPQHF; DNA: TGTGCCAGCAGTTACGGGGGGGGCTATAGCAATCAGCCCCAGCATTTT
D: TRBD2; size: few; V: TRBV6-1; J: TRBJ2-1; CDR3: CASSVSPPGAGGRNEQFF; DNA: TGTGCCAGCAGCGTTTCCCCGCCCGGGGCGGGAGGTCGTAATGAGCAGTTCTTC
D: .; size: .; V: TRBV12-3/TRBV12-4; J: TRBJ2-4; CDR3: CASLDRGSAKNIQYF; DNA: TGTGCCAGCCTGGATCGGGGCTCTGCCAAAAACATTCAGTACTTC
D: TRBD2; size: once; V: TRBV20-1; J: TRBJ2-7; CDR3: CSARDSRTSGGDQYF; DNA: TGCAGTGCTAGAGATAGCCGGACTAGCGGGGGGGACCAGTACTTC
D: .; size: .; V: TRBV7-2; J: TRBJ1-2; CDR3: CASSGWTDTNYGYTF; DNA: TGTGCCAGCAGCGGGTGGACAGACACTAACTATGGCTACACCTTC
D: .; size: .; V: TRBV6-6; J: TRBJ2-3; CDR3: CASSPSGSADTQYF; DNA: TGTGCCAGCAGTCCGTCCGGGAGTGCGGATACGCAGTATTTT
D: TRBD1; size: many; V: TRBV7-2; J: TRBJ1-1; CDR3: CASSLDRVNTEAFF; DNA: TGTGCCAGCAGCCTAGACAGGGTGAACACTGAAGCTTTCTTT
D: .; size: .; V: TRBV29-1; J: TRBJ2-5; CDR3: CSVEDGQWEQYF; DNA: TGCAGCGTGGAAGATGGCCAGTGGGAGCAGTACTTC
D: TRBD2; size: .; V: TRBV4-1; J: TRBJ2-2; CDR3: CASSHPVSGRTGELFF; DNA: TGCGCCAGCAGCCACCCGGTTAGCGGGCGAACCGGGGAGCTGTTTTTT
D: TRBD2; size: .; V: TRBV18; J: TRBJ2-4; CDR3: CASSRVAGDENIQYF; DNA: TGTGCCAGCTCACGGGTAGCGGGAGACGAAAACATTCAGTACTTC
D: TRBD2; size: few; V: TRBV20-1; J: TRBJ2-1; CDR3: CSVQQGTSGRASEQFF; DNA: TGCAGTGTTCAACAGGGGACTAGCGGGAGGGCTAGTGAGCAGTTCTTC
D: .; size: .; V: TRBV11-2; J: TRBJ1-1; CDR3: CASSLSRPREAFF; DNA: TGTGCCAGCAGCTTATCCAGGCCTCGGGAGGCTTTCTTT
D: .; size: .; V: TRBV5-1; J: TRBJ2-7; CDR3: CASSPPAYEQYF; DNA: TGCGCCAGCAGCCCCCCGGCCTACGAGCAGTACTTC
D: TRBD2; size: .; V: TRBV10-3; J: TRBJ2-3; CDR3: CAIRDSGGSTSTQYF; DNA: TGTGCCATCAGAGATAGCGGGGGGTCAACCAGTACGCAGTATTTT
D: TRBD1; size: many; V: TRBV29-1; J: TRBJ2-3; CDR3: CSVATGADTQYF; DNA: TGCAGCGTTGCCACAGGGGCAGATACGCAGTATTTT
D: TRBD2; size: few; V: TRBV7-3; J: TRBJ2-5; CDR3: CASSLGGRSEQYF; DNA: TGTGCCAGCAGCTTAGGCGGGAGGTCTGAGCAGTACTTC
D: TRBD1; size: .; V: TRBV5-1; J: TRBJ2-1; CDR3: CASSPGQGLGSSYNEQFF; DNA: TGCGCCAGCAGCCCCGGACAGGGTCTCGGGAGCTCCTACAATGAGCAGTTCTTC
D: .; size: .; V: TRBV7-9; J: TRBJ1-2; CDR3: CASSLHTYYGYTF; DNA: TGTGCCAGCAGCTTACACACTTACTATGGCTACACCTTC
D: .; size: .; V: TRBV5-1; J: TRBJ1-4; CDR3: CASRPGPAGEKLFF; DNA: TGCGCCAGCAGGCCGGGCCCCGCGGGTGAAAAACTGTTTTTT
D: .; size: .; V: TRBV20-1; J: TRBJ2-3; CDR3: CSPAQGNTDTQYF; DNA: TGCAGTCCCGCGCAGGGAAACACAGATACGCAGTATTTT
D: .; size: .; V: TRBV10-3; J: TRBJ2-5; CDR3: CAISELRGEQYF; DNA: TGCGCCATCAGTGAGTTGAGGGGTGAGCAGTACTTC
D: .; size: .; V: TRBV29-1; J: TRBJ1-3; CDR3: CSVAGRLSGNTIYF; DNA: TGCAGCGTTGCAGGACGGCTCTCTGGAAACACCATATATTTT
D: .; size: .; V: TRBV20-1; J: TRBJ2-3; CDR3: CSASEGDRYAYF; DNA: TGCAGTGCTAGTGAGGGTGACAGATACGCGTATTTT
D: .; size: .; V: TRBV12-3/TRBV12-4; J: TRBJ2-3; CDR3: CASRARGRVADTQYF; DNA: TGTGCCAGCAGGGCCCGGGGCAGGGTAGCGGATACGCAGTATTTT
D: .; size: .; V: TRBV15; J: TRBJ2-3; CDR3: CATSRDPSSRLSTDTQYF; DNA: TGTGCCACCAGCAGAGATCCTTCCTCGCGTCTTAGCACAGATACGCAGTATTTT
D: TRBD1; size: .; V: TRBV15; J: TRBJ1-5; CDR3: CATSRSGTGEGQPQHF; DNA: TGTGCCACCAGCAGATCCGGGACAGGGGAAGGACAGCCCCAGCATTTT
D: TRBD1; size: .; V: TRBV20-1; J: TRBJ2-7; CDR3: CSARDVTGGYHEQYF; DNA: TGCAGTGCTAGAGATGTGACAGGGGGCTATCACGAGCAGTACTTC
D: TRBD2; size: few; V: TRBV28; J: TRBJ2-7; CDR3: CASSLVVGSGRIYEQYF; DNA: TGTGCCAGCAGTCTCGTTGTTGGAAGCGGGAGGATCTACGAGCAGTACTTC
D: .; size: .; V: TRBV21-1; J: TRBJ1-1; CDR3: CASSKVPGTDYTEAFF; DNA: TGTGCCAGCAGCAAAGTCCCCGGGACAGATTACACTGAAGCTTTCTTT
D: TRBD1; size: .; V: TRBV12-3/TRBV12-4; J: TRBJ2-7; CDR3: CASRLRTGATYEQYF; DNA: TGTGCCAGCAGGCTCCGGACAGGGGCCACCTACGAGCAGTACTTC
D: TRBD2; size: once; V: TRBV6-5; J: TRBJ2-7; CDR3: CASSYSIAGRSYEQYF; DNA: TGTGCCAGCAGTTACTCGATCGCCGGGAGGAGTTACGAGCAGTACTTC